These 24 T cell receptor beta chains were all obtained from the same sample, sequenced in a study of graft-versus-host responses after intestinal transplantation. Profiling relied on immunoSEQ multiplex PCR, and the TCRdb table lists in-frame clones only, not all of them. The repertoire holds about 89,000 clones, with 91% as singletons. These receptors are not linked to any known antigen. The sequenced sample was unstimulated CD4+ T cells sorted from spleen or lymph node cells, obtained before intestinal transplant. These receptors all come from a human donor who received an intestinal transplant.

This rearrangement joins TRBV29-1 to TRBJ1-2; a possible D gene is TRBD1 (6 bases). Germline assignment: CDR1 SQVTM and CDR2 ANQGSEA. V lost 6 bases and J lost 2, with 7 bases in between. The CDR3 contains 11 residues. In DNA, the CDR3 is TGCAGCGTCACAGGGAACTATGGCTACACCTTC. This sequence encodes CSVTGNYGYTF.

The V and J genes are TRBV5-6 and TRBJ2-3; D is unclear. Looked up from germline, CDR1 is SGHDT and CDR2 is YYEEEE. The CDR3 contains 11 residues. The V and J ends lost 3 bases and 5 bases respectively, with 4 bases between them. The CDR3 sequence is CASSSGDTQYF. The CDR3 DNA is TGTGCCAGCAGCTCGGGAGATACGCAGTATTTT. Full variable domain (outside the CDR3, taken from reference TRBV5-6 and TRBJ2-3): DAGVTQSPTHLIKTRGQQVTLRCSPKSGHDTVSWYQQALGQGPQFIFQYYEEEERQRGNFPDRFSGHQFPNYSSELNVNALLLGDSALYLCASSSGDTQYFGPGTRLTVL.

The V call is TRBV7-9, the J call TRBJ2-5, with TRBD1 as a possible D gene (5 bases). The CDR3 loop spans 15 amino acids. The ends were cut back, 2 bases at V and 4 bases at J, with 14 bases in the middle. Germline V gene data show CDR1 as SEHNR and CDR2 as FQNEAQ (reference sequence). The CDR3 sequence is CASSLRTGFGETQYF. The DNA of the CDR3 is TGTGCCAGCAGCTTACGAACAGGTTTTGGAGAGACCCAGTACTTC. Drawing the rest from reference TRBV7-9 and TRBJ2-5, the complete variable domain is DTGVSQNPRHKITKRGQNVTFRCDPISEHNRLYWYRQTLGQGPEFLTYFQNEAQLEKSRLLSDRFSAERPKGSFSTLEIQRTEQGDSAMYLCASSLRTGFGETQYFGPGTRLLVL.

The J gene is TRBJ2-2, the V gene TRBV4-3, with 10 bases fitting TRBD2. The V gene's germline CDR1 is LGHNA and CDR2 YSLEER. V gave up 2 bases and J gave up 4 bases; unmatched junction bases: 4. The CDR3 totals 16 residues. The CDR3 DNA reads as TGCGCCAGCAGCCAAAAGCGGGGGGGTGGCACCGGGGAGCTGTTTTTT. Translation: CASSQKRGGGTGELFF.

This chain uses TRBV5-8 with TRBJ2-7; D is unclear. CDR3 length equals 13 residues. Deletions cut 0 bases from V and 3 bases from J, with 7 bases between. In germline, CDR1 is SGHTS, CDR2 YDEGEE. The CDR3 DNA follows: TGTGCCAGCAGCTTGGACGGTCGCTACGAGCAGTACTTC. Translating it yields CASSLDGRYEQYF.

The chain links TRBV19 to TRBJ1-6; no definite D call. The germline V gene encodes CDR1 LNHDA and CDR2 SQIVND (reference sequence). This CDR3 is built from 15 residues. Trimming stripped 3 bases from V and 5 bases from J, with 11 bases between. The chain's CDR3 is CASSIEGRDNSPLHF. CDR3 sequence (DNA): TGTGCCAGTAGTATCGAGGGCCGCGATAATTCACCCCTCCACTTT.

This clone turned up a few times. The chain is built from TRBV5-1 and TRBJ1-4; 7 bases fit TRBD1. In germline, CDR1 is SGHRS, CDR2 YFSETQ. The ends lost 0 bases at V and 7 bases at J; junction bases unmatched: 9. The CDR3 has 16 residues. DNA for the CDR3: TGCGCCAGCAGCTTGGGGGGACAGTCCTTGGGTGAAAAACTGTTTTTT. Its protein is CASSLGGQSLGEKLFF.

The genes are TRBV18 and TRBJ2-6; the D gene is possibly TRBD1 (6 bases). Trimming cost V 6 bases and J 0 bases, with 15 bases left between them. CDR3 length: 17 residues. Germline V CDR1 and CDR2: KGHSH, LQKENI. This chain's CDR3 is CASSIRDTYSGANVLTF. The CDR3 DNA follows: TGTGCCAGCTCTATCCGGGACACCTACTCTGGGGCCAACGTCCTGACTTTC.

This clone was seen more than once but under ten times. The J gene is TRBJ1-1, the V gene TRBV2; D is unresolved. CDR1 is SNHLY and CDR2 is FYNNEI in the germline V gene. V was shortened by 9 bases and J by 0 bases, with 5 bases between the two germline ends. There are 11 residues in the CDR3. The CDR3 DNA follows: TGTGCCAGTCATCTGAACACTGAAGCTTTCTTT. Amino acids: CASHLNTEAFF. Based on the CDR3 plus reference TRBV2 and TRBJ1-1, the full variable domain is EPEVTQTPSHQVTQMGQEVILRCVPISNHLYFYWYRQILGQKVEFLVSFYNNEISEKSEIFDDQFSVERPDGSNFTLKIRSTKLEDSAMYFCASHLNTEAFFGQGTRLTVV.

This sequence joins TRBV27 and TRBJ1-5; maybe TRBD1 (5 bases). Trimming left V 4 bases short and J 2 bases short, with 12 bases between. Germline V lookup: CDR1 MNHEY, CDR2 SMNVEV (reference sequence). This CDR3 has 15 residues. This CDR3 is CASSSGRGGNQPQHF. In nucleotides, the CDR3 is TGTGCCAGCAGTTCAGGGAGGGGAGGCAATCAGCCCCAGCATTTT.

The rearrangement joins TRBV27 to TRBJ1-6, with 7 bases matching TRBD1. There are 14 residues in the CDR3. Per germline, CDR1 MNHEY and CDR2 SMNVEV (reference sequence). V lost 6 bases and J lost 10; bases outside the gene matches: 9. The CDR3 bases are TGTGCCAGCAGACGCACAGGGGTGGGGTCACCCCTCCACTTT. Its translation: CASRRTGVGSPLHF.

This rearrangement joins TRBV7-9 to TRBJ1-6, with 7 bases identical to TRBD1. The germline gives CDR1 SEHNR, CDR2 FQNEAQ (reference sequence). With 5 bases clipped from V and 7 bases from J, the junction kept 11 bases outside the gene matches. The CDR3 extends over 16 amino acids. CDR3 in DNA: TGTGCCAGCAGCCGAGTGACAGGGCAAGGGAATTCACCCCTCCACTTT. The encoded protein is CASSRVTGQGNSPLHF.

V gene TRBV14 combines with J gene TRBJ1-3, with D hard to call. Germline values: CDR1 SGHDN, CDR2 FVKESK. The CDR3 has 13 amino acids. V was clipped by 4 bases and J by 2 bases, with 6 bases between them. DNA of the CDR3: TGTGCCAGCAGCCGGGCCACTGGAAACACCATATATTTT. Translating gives CASSRATGNTIYF.

This chain connects TRBV25-1 to TRBJ1-2; 8 nucleotides align to TRBD1. Germline values: CDR1 MGHDK, CDR2 SYGVNS. Trimming cost V 4 bases and J 3 bases; bases outside gene matches: 4. This CDR3 is built from 14 residues. CDR3 in DNA: TGTGCCAGCAGTGGACAGGGGCAGGACTATGGCTACACCTTC. Translation gives CASSGQGQDYGYTF.

V usage is TRBV6-1 and J usage is TRBJ2-1; D gene uncertain. Trimming cost V 2 bases and J 6 bases, with 11 bases left between them. There are 14 residues in the CDR3. Germline V gene sequence: CDR1 MNHNS, CDR2 SASEGT. The CDR3 is CASSEIRSVNEQFF. DNA for the CDR3: TGTGCCAGCAGTGAAATTCGGAGCGTCAATGAGCAGTTCTTC.

The chain employs TRBV9 and TRBJ2-5, with D tentatively TRBD2 (6 bases). CDR3 length equals 14 residues. The ends were cut back, 0 bases at V and 7 bases at J, with 13 bases in the middle. Per the germline V gene, CDR1 is SGDLS and CDR2 is YYNGEE. The CDR3 DNA reads as TGTGCCAGCAGCGTAGGGGGGGATACCGGGACCCAGTACTTC. Protein sequence: CASSVGGDTGTQYF.

This clone has only one observation. The chain employs TRBV19 and TRBJ1-5, with D uncertain. The CDR3 consists of 17 residues. In germline, CDR1 is LNHDA, CDR2 SQIVND (reference sequence). Trimming left V 1 base short and J 4 bases short, with 17 bases between. This chain's CDR3 is CASSIVWLERKNQPQHF. The CDR3 nucleotides are TGTGCCAGTAGTATAGTGTGGCTGGAGCGGAAGAATCAGCCCCAGCATTTT.

V usage is TRBV7-2 and J usage is TRBJ2-3, with D hard to call. Germline V gene sequence: CDR1 SGHTA, CDR2 FQGNSA. The CDR3 runs to 15 residues. Trimming took 1 base from V and 1 from J, leaving 9 bases between them. The CDR3 DNA reads as TGTGCCAGCAGCTTAGTGGGCTCCGGCACAGATACGCAGTATTTT. It is translated as CASSLVGSGTDTQYF.

The table lists this clone with a few counts. The chain has TRBV27 and TRBJ1-5, with TRBD1 matching 8 bases. The V gene's germline CDR1 is MNHEY and CDR2 SMNVEV (reference sequence). The CDR3 is 15 residues long. J lost 4 bases, V lost 3 bases, and 5 bases had no gene match. In DNA, the CDR3 is TGTGCCAGCAGTTTTATGACAGGGGCTAATCAGCCCCAGCATTTT. This codes for CASSFMTGANQPQHF.

The V and J genes are TRBV30 and TRBJ1-1; the match to TRBD1 covers 7 bases. The CDR3 runs 12 residues. Germline CDR1 GTSNPN, CDR2 SVGIG (reference sequence). V shed 5 bases, J shed 6 bases, and the junction held 6 bases outside the gene matches. CDR3 sequence: CAWGGQIAEAFF. CDR3 bases: TGTGCCTGGGGGGGACAGATCGCTGAAGCTTTCTTT.

The chain has TRBV4-3 and TRBJ2-5; 7 nucleotides match TRBD1. Losses at the gene ends were 1 base for V and 7 bases for J; bases not matched to a gene: 3. This CDR3 is built from 13 residues. Germline V gives CDR1 LGHNA, CDR2 YSLEER. The CDR3 here is CASSQVSGGTQYF. The CDR3 DNA sequence: TGCGCCAGCAGCCAAGTGTCAGGGGGGACCCAGTACTTC.

The rearrangement uses TRBV14 and TRBJ1-2, with D perhaps TRBD1 (5 bases). Germline loops: CDR1 SGHDN, CDR2 FVKESK. This CDR3 region has 15 residues. V lost 4 bases and J 3 bases, leaving 15 bases between the germline ends. Here the CDR3 reads CASSRRDEGDYGYTF. CDR3 coding DNA: TGTGCCAGCAGCCGTAGAGACGAAGGGGACTATGGCTACACCTTC. Complete variable domain (other parts from reference TRBV14 and TRBJ1-2): EAGVTQFPSHSVIEKGQTVTLRCDPISGHDNLYWYRRVMGKEIKFLLHFVKESKQDESGMPNNRFLAERTGGTYSTLKVQPAELEDSGVYFCASSRRDEGDYGYTFGSGTRLTVV.

This chain connects TRBV18 to TRBJ2-7; 9 nucleotides agree with TRBD1. CDR1 and CDR2 from the germline V gene are KGHSH and LQKENI. Trimming took 3 bases from V and 4 from J; bases not matched to a gene: 4. CDR3 length: 14 amino acids. CDR3 coding DNA: TGTGCCAGCTCACCGGGACAGGGTTTGTACGAGCAGTACTTC. Amino acid sequence: CASSPGQGLYEQYF.

V is TRBV27 and J is TRBJ1-4, with D possibly matching TRBD1 (5 bases). V lost 0 bases to trimming and J lost 7 bases, with 12 bases between them. This CDR3 has 15 residues. Germline V gene data show CDR1 as MNHEY and CDR2 as SMNVEV (reference sequence). Written as DNA, the CDR3 is TGTGCCAGCAGTTTATCATGGGGGGTTGGTGAAAAACTGTTTTTT. It encodes CASSLSWGVGEKLFF.